This is a list of T cell receptor beta chains from one sample in a study of yellow fever vaccine responses in identical twins. Via MiXCR, TCRdb re-called the RT-PCR reads, giving one row per CDR3 protein. This sample yields around 20,000 distinct CDR3 sequences, of which approximately 68% are seen a single time; approximately 2.2% belongs to the top ten. Here the sequenced sample was T cells from blood (PBMCs), unsorted or a sorted subset (not recorded which), taken before or after yellow fever vaccination (not recorded which). These receptors were taken from a woman between 18 and 29 years old who received the yellow fever vaccine. CDR3s include the opening cysteine and the closing phenylalanine or tryptophan. A D gene is named only where the DNA matches it firmly. Not all rows give a size; the values are once, few, many and, for expanded clones, a class.

CDR3,DNA,size,D,V,J
CASRPDRVSNQPQHF,TGTGCCAGCAGACCGGATAGGGTTAGCAATCAGCCCCAGCATTTT,-,-,TRBV2,TRBJ1-5
CSAREQGGYGYTF,TGCAGTGCTAGAGAACAGGGAGGCTATGGCTACACCTTC,-,-,TRBV20-1,TRBJ1-2
CASSPLATSGKETQYF,TGTGCCAGCAGTCCCCTGGCGACTAGCGGAAAAGAGACCCAGTACTTC,-,TRBD2,TRBV11-1,TRBJ2-5
CASSVRQSPQETQYF,TGTGCCAGCAGCGTAAGACAGAGCCCCCAAGAGACCCAGTACTTC,-,-,TRBV9,TRBJ2-5
CASSLGGGGNEQFF,TGTGCCAGCAGTTTAGGGGGCGGGGGCAATGAGCAGTTCTTC,-,TRBD2,TRBV12-3/TRBV12-4,TRBJ2-1
CASSQIGAHYNEQFF,TGTGCCAGCAGCCAGATCGGGGCCCATTACAATGAGCAGTTCTTC,few,-,TRBV3-1,TRBJ2-1
CASGRGRGYSSYNEQFF,TGTGCCAGCGGCAGGGGTCGCGGGTATAGCTCCTACAATGAGCAGTTCTTC,once,-,TRBV11-3,TRBJ2-1
CASSLDLGDRGSHTF,TGTGCCAGCAGTTTAGACTTAGGAGACAGGGGTTCTCACACCTTC,-,TRBD1,TRBV11-2,TRBJ1-2
CASRADQETQYF,TGTGCCAGCAGGGCGGACCAAGAGACCCAGTACTTC,-,-,TRBV2,TRBJ2-5
CAISRGGKNYGYTF,TGTGCCATCAGTCGGGGGGGCAAGAACTATGGCTACACCTTC,-,-,TRBV10-3,TRBJ1-2
CSARGLAGANEQFF,TGCAGTGCCAGAGGACTAGCGGGAGCCAATGAGCAGTTCTTC,-,TRBD2,TRBV20-1,TRBJ2-1
CASSFVSASGNTIYF,TGTGCCAGCAGTTTTGTCAGCGCCTCTGGAAACACCATATATTTT,-,-,TRBV2,TRBJ1-3
CATSEGQGSYGYTF,TGTGCCACCAGTGAGGGACAGGGGAGCTATGGCTACACCTTC,-,TRBD1,TRBV24-1,TRBJ1-2
CASSAGQVKNNEQFF,TGTGCCAGCAGTGCTGGACAGGTGAAAAACAATGAGCAGTTCTTC,-,TRBD1,TRBV2,TRBJ2-1
CASMRGTDTQYF,TGTGCCAGCATGAGAGGGACGGATACGCAGTATTTT,-,-,TRBV2,TRBJ2-3
CASSLNPGVTLGELFF,TGTGCCAGCAGCTTAAACCCGGGGGTTACCCTTGGGGAGCTGTTTTTT,-,-,TRBV7-3,TRBJ2-2
CASSLAGGRISGNTIYF,TGTGCCAGCAGTCTAGCCGGGGGCAGAATCTCTGGAAACACCATATATTTT,-,-,TRBV11-1,TRBJ1-3
CATSGQGTTQETQYF,TGTGCCACCAGCGGACAGGGCACGACGCAAGAGACCCAGTACTTC,-,TRBD1,TRBV24-1,TRBJ2-5
CASSLARSVGIQNIQYF,TGTGCCAGCAGTTTAGCCCGATCGGTAGGGATCCAAAACATTCAGTACTTC,few,-,TRBV12-3/TRBV12-4,TRBJ2-4
CASRGAGGDEQFF,TGTGCCAGCAGAGGCGCAGGTGGCGATGAGCAGTTCTTC,-,-,TRBV4-2,TRBJ2-1
CASSLGWRGQPQHF,TGTGCCAGCAGCTTAGGTTGGCGTGGTCAGCCCCAGCATTTT,-,-,TRBV7-6,TRBJ1-5
CSVDASGNEQFF,TGCAGCGTTGATGCTAGCGGCAATGAGCAGTTCTTC,few,TRBD2,TRBV29-1,TRBJ2-1